This is a list of T cell receptor beta chains from one sample in a study of molecular identifiers for immune sequencing clone quantification. TCRdb fed the PCR reads into MiXCR, producing one record per CDR3 protein. The table shows around 470,000 distinct CDR3 sequences, with approximately 25% occurring only once. The sample was naive CD8+ T cells from blood, with Jurkat cell RNA spiked in. Source of these receptors: a human donor in good health. Some libraries in this study had Jurkat cell RNA spiked in. Each CDR3 is given with its conserved first and last residue. D genes are given only for firm matches. The size of a clone is reported for some rows only, either as once, few or many, or as a class for expanded clones.

few	TRBV12-3/TRBV12-4	-	TRBJ2-5	TGTGCCAGCAGTATTCAAGTCGACGGAGAGACCCAGTACTTC	CASSIQVDGETQYF
-	TRBV27	-	TRBJ1-1	TGTGCCAGCAGTTTATCGTTCGGGGGGCGAGAAGCTTTCTTT	CASSLSFGGREAFF
many	TRBV7-9	-	TRBJ2-3	TGTGCCAGCAGCTTAAAGCGGACCCCTTTGGATACGCAGTATTTT	CASSLKRTPLDTQYF
-	TRBV12-3/TRBV12-4	TRBD2	TRBJ2-1	TGTGCCAGCAGGGGACTAGCGGGAGAACAGAGCTCCTACAATGAGCAGTTCTTC	CASRGLAGEQSSYNEQFF
few	TRBV29-1	-	TRBJ2-1	TGCAGCGTTGAAGGAAGGAGCTCCTACAATGAGCAGTTCTTC	CSVEGRSSYNEQFF
-	TRBV15	TRBD1	TRBJ2-7	TGTGCCACCAGCAGCGCAGGGGGCCCCTACGCGCAGTACTTC	CATSSAGGPYAQYF
few	TRBV11-2	-	TRBJ2-7	TGTGCCAGCCGCCCAGGGGGGGGGGCCTACGAGCAGTACTTC	CASRPGGGAYEQYF
-	TRBV12-3/TRBV12-4	TRBD2	TRBJ2-7	TGTGCCAGCGGTTTTGGGAGGGGGCAGTACTTC	CASGFGRGQYF
many	TRBV4-1	TRBD1	TRBJ1-1	TGCGCCAGCAGCCCAGGACAGGGAGGGTACACTGAAGCTTTCTTT	CASSPGQGGYTEAFF
many	TRBV29-1	TRBD2	TRBJ2-7	TGCAGCGCTGGAGGGACTAGTCGGGGGGGCGAGCAGTACTTC	CSAGGTSRGGEQYF
many	TRBV28	-	TRBJ1-1	TGTGCCAGCAGCCCTCACGGGGTCAGAGGCACTGAAGCTTTCTTT	CASSPHGVRGTEAFF
-	TRBV4-1	-	TRBJ1-5	TGCGCCAGCAGCCAGGGGGTTTTGGGCAATCAGCCCCAGCATTTT	CASSQGVLGNQPQHF
-	TRBV7-9	-	TRBJ1-4	TGTGCCAGCAGCCCCGGGAGTGGGCTAGGTGATAAACTGTTTTTT	CASSPGSGLGDKLFF
-	TRBV11-2	-	TRBJ2-2	TGTGCCAGCAGCTTAGAGCTTGAGGGGGACACCGGGGAGCTGTTTTTT	CASSLELEGDTGELFF
-	TRBV19	-	TRBJ2-7	TGTGCCAATAGTATGGACAGCCCTGGGGAGCAGTACTTC	CANSMDSPGEQYF
many	TRBV7-9	-	TRBJ2-1	TGTGCCAGCAGATCACGGTCGGGGGTCGACAATGAGCAGTTCTTC	CASRSRSGVDNEQFF
-	TRBV9	-	TRBJ2-5	TGTGCCAGCAGCGTATGGGACCTCCCGGAAGAGACCCAGTACTTC	CASSVWDLPEETQYF
many	TRBV5-6	-	TRBJ2-3	TGTGCCAGCAGCTTGGAAAGGACTAAGAGAGATACGCAGTATTTT	CASSLERTKRDTQYF
-	TRBV27	-	TRBJ2-7	TGTGCCAGCTGCCCGGGCCTCTCCTACGAGCAGTACTTC	CASCPGLSYEQYF
few	TRBV9	TRBD2	TRBJ2-3	TGTGCCAGCAGCCCAACTAGCGGCACAGATACGCAGTATTTT	CASSPTSGTDTQYF
few	TRBV12-5	TRBD2	TRBJ2-1	TGTGCTAGTGGTCTCTTTATACGGACTAGCGGATACAATGAGCAGTTCTTC	CASGLFIRTSGYNEQFF
many	TRBV14	-	TRBJ1-1	TGTGCCAGCAGCCCAGATACCCCAGCGGACACTGAAGCTTTCTTT	CASSPDTPADTEAFF
few	TRBV6-6	TRBD2	TRBJ2-5	TGTGCCAGCAGTTACTCGGCGGGAGAGCAAGAGACCCAGTACTTC	CASSYSAGEQETQYF
many	TRBV27	-	TRBJ2-7	TGTGCCAGCAGTTTCTCACCCGGCGCCTACGAGCAGTACTTC	CASSFSPGAYEQYF
-	TRBV30	-	TRBJ2-7	TGTTCGACCGAAAGGGGATACGAGCAGTACTTC	CSTERGYEQYF
once	TRBV6-1	-	TRBJ1-5	TGTGCCAGCAGTGAAGTAGTGATCCTCTTATATAGCAATCAGCCCCCGCATTTT	CASSEVVILLYSNQPPHF
many	TRBV7-9	TRBD2	TRBJ2-3	TGTGCCAGCAGCCCAGGGAGCGGGAGGATCACAGATACGCAGTATTTT	CASSPGSGRITDTQYF
-	TRBV27	TRBD1	TRBJ2-7	TGTGCCAGCAGTTTAGGGGGACAGTTTACCTACGAGCAGTACTTC	CASSLGGQFTYEQYF
-	TRBV4-2	-	TRBJ1-3	TGTGCCAGCAGCCAAGAGGGACACCTCTCTGGAAACACCATATATTTT	CASSQEGHLSGNTIYF
-	TRBV9	-	TRBJ2-6	TGTGCCAGCTCGGAGGCAAGCCTAGGCTCTGGGGCCAACATCCTGACTTTC	CASSEASLGSGANILTF
many	TRBV28	-	TRBJ2-7	TGTGCCAGCAGTTTACCCGACGGGACCTACGAGCAGTACTTC	CASSLPDGTYEQYF
-	TRBV7-6	TRBD2	TRBJ2-1	TGTGCCAGCAGCTTAGTCTACAGCGGGAGGAATGAGCAGTTCTTC	CASSLVYSGRNEQFF
-	TRBV4-3	-	TRBJ2-7	TGCGCCAGCAGCCAAGTTCTTGCGGGACCCTCCTCGGGCGAGCAGTACTTC	CASSQVLAGPSSGEQYF
-	TRBV28	-	TRBJ1-5	TGTGCCAGCAGTTTATATGGAAGTTATAGCAATCAGCCCCAGCATTTT	CASSLYGSYSNQPQHF
-	TRBV4-1	TRBD1	TRBJ1-5	TGCGCCAGCAGCCAGTACAGGGGCGATATTAGCAATCAGCCCCAGCATTTT	CASSQYRGDISNQPQHF
few	TRBV30	-	TRBJ2-7	TGTGCCTGGAGTCCCAGACAGGTCTACGAGCAGTACTTC	CAWSPRQVYEQYF
many	TRBV7-6	-	TRBJ1-1	TGTGCCAGCAGCCGGGCCCCCCCGTTGGGTGGGGGCTCGGCGAACACTGAAGCTTTCTTT	CASSRAPPLGGGSANTEAFF
-	TRBV27	TRBD1	TRBJ2-6	TGTGCCAGCCCGATGGACAGGTCGCGCTCTGGGGCCAACGTCCTGACTTTC	CASPMDRSRSGANVLTF
-	TRBV27	-	TRBJ1-5	TGTGCCAGCAGTTTATCGTTCACTCAGCCCCAGCATTTT	CASSLSFTQPQHF
few	TRBV11-2	-	TRBJ1-5	TGTGCCAGCAGCCCTGGGGGTGCAGATAATCAGCCCCAGCATTTT	CASSPGGADNQPQHF
-	TRBV11-2	TRBD1	TRBJ2-3	TGTGCCAGCAACCCCCATCCGGTAGACAGGGGCACAGATAAGCAGTATTTT	CASNPHPVDRGTDKQYF
-	TRBV24-1	-	TRBJ2-3	TGTGCCACCAGTGAAGGGGCCCGCACAGATACGCAGTATTTT	CATSEGARTDTQYF
-	TRBV27	TRBD2	TRBJ2-7	TGTGCCAGCAGGGGACTAGCGGGAAACTACGAGCAGTACTTC	CASRGLAGNYEQYF
many	TRBV29-1	TRBD2	TRBJ2-1	TGCAGCGTTGAGGGGACTAGCGGGATAAATGAGCAGTTCTTC	CSVEGTSGINEQFF
many	TRBV5-6	TRBD1	TRBJ1-1	TGTGCCAGCAGCTTACAGGGGCCTGACACTGAAGCTTTCTTT	CASSLQGPDTEAFF
few	TRBV24-1	-	TRBJ2-2	TGTGCCACCAGAGGGGTTGACGGGGAGCTGTTTTTT	CATRGVDGELFF